Listed here is a single TCR beta chain. The data stem from a study of immune evolution from preneoplasia to lung adenocarcinoma. TCRdb keeps only in-frame clones here, not all; method: immunoSEQ multiplex PCR. The sample holds tens of thousands of clones, 60% to 80% seen once. CDR1 and CDR2 (germline): MDHEN, SYDVKM. V was shortened by 4 bases and J by 7 bases, with 8 bases between the two germline ends. The CDR3 has 11 amino acids. The V call is TRBV28, the J call TRBJ2-7, with D uncertain. The sample taken for sequencing was FFPE invasive lung adenocarcinoma tissue. The receptor was derived from a person in their sixties or seventies with lung adenocarcinoma. The CDR3 bases are TGTGCCAGCAGTTCCATTAGAGAGCAGTACTTC. It codes for CASSSIREQYF.